What follows are 30 T cell receptor beta chains derived from one specimen sequenced in a study of cytomegalovirus exposure and HLA in healthy donors. Researchers ran the PCR with 60 Vbeta and 13 Jbeta primers. TCRdb keeps only in-frame clones here, not all; method: immunoSEQ multiplex PCR. The table shows over 30,000 clones, with 84% occurring only once. The sample taken for sequencing was PBMCs. Every receptor here comes from a woman aged 18 to 35 in good health and CMV-seronegative.

V and J are TRBV6-6 and TRBJ2-7, with D tentatively TRBD1 (6 bases). Trimming cost V 4 bases and J 0 bases, with 13 bases left between them. The CDR3 contains 15 residues. Germline values: CDR1 MNHNY, CDR2 SVGAGI (reference sequence). This CDR3 reads CASSSDRSLSYEQYF. CDR3 DNA sequence: TGTGCCAGCAGTTCCGACAGGTCCCTCTCCTACGAGCAGTACTTC.

The V call is TRBV18, the J call TRBJ2-1; TRBD2 agrees at 14 bases. The germline V gene encodes CDR1 KGHSH and CDR2 LQKENI. The junction had 3 bases not matched to a gene; V was cut back by 2 bases and J by 0 bases. The CDR3 sequence is 18 residues long. The CDR3 reads CASSPGTSGGPSYNEQFF. CDR3 coding DNA: TGTGCCAGCTCACCAGGGACTAGCGGGGGCCCCTCCTACAATGAGCAGTTCTTC.

The V call is TRBV6-4, the J call TRBJ2-7; 10 positions agree with TRBD1. The ends lost 5 bases at V and 4 bases at J; junction bases unmatched: 2. Germline V gene sequence: CDR1 MRHNA, CDR2 SNTAGT. The CDR3 runs to 13 residues. The CDR3 sequence: CASSRDRGYEQYF. CDR3 nucleotides: TGTGCCAGCAGTAGGGACAGGGGTTACGAGCAGTACTTC.

The chain combines TRBV18 with TRBJ2-5, with D maybe TRBD1 (5 bases). The V gene's germline CDR1 is KGHSH and CDR2 LQKENI. V lost 1 base, J lost 5 bases, and 8 bases lay in between. This CDR3 spans 13 amino acids. This CDR3 reads CASSPQGPETQYF. In DNA form, the CDR3 reads TGTGCCAGCTCACCACAGGGGCCGGAGACCCAGTACTTC.

The chain couples TRBV12-5 to TRBJ2-5, with unresolved D. The length of the CDR3 is 14 residues. Trimming removed 2 bases from V and 0 bases from J, with 7 bases in between. Per germline, CDR1 LGHNT and CDR2 FRNRAP. CDR3 DNA sequence: TGTGCTAGTGGTTTGACCGGGTACCAAGAGACCCAGTACTTC. Protein sequence: CASGLTGYQETQYF.

CDR3 bases: TGCAGCGTTTCTACAGGGGTAGGGGCCAACGTCCTGACTTTC. Translating gives CSVSTGVGANVLTF. V is TRBV29-1 and J is TRBJ2-6; 7 positions agree with TRBD1. Germline CDR1 SQVTM, CDR2 ANQGSEA. The CDR3 has 14 residues. The V and J ends lost 5 bases and 4 bases, in that order; junction bases with no gene match: 5.

The rearrangement joins TRBV6-5 to TRBJ2-7, with 10 bases lining up with TRBD1. V shed 4 bases, J shed 11 bases, and the junction held 5 bases outside the gene matches. The CDR3 sequence is 12 residues long. The germline CDR1 and CDR2 sequences are MNHEY and SVGAGI. CDR3 in amino acids: CASSSGQGTEYF. The CDR3 region has the DNA TGTGCCAGCAGTTCGGGACAGGGGACGGAGTACTTC.

The chain combines TRBV11-3 with TRBJ1-1; no definite D call. The V end lost 1 base, the J end lost 3 bases, and 9 bases lay between the germline ends. CDR3 size: 14 residues. Germline lookup yields CDR1 SGHNT and CDR2 YENEEA. CDR3 sequence reads: CASSLAAPDTEAFF. For the CDR3, the DNA is TGTGCCAGCAGCTTAGCCGCCCCGGACACTGAAGCTTTCTTT.

The V gene is TRBV27, the J gene TRBJ2-5; D is unclear. The DNA end lines up better with TRBJ2-7; the J call may be wrong. The CDR3 covers 10 residues. Germline-derived CDR1 and CDR2 are MNHEY and SMNVEV (reference sequence). The CDR3 nucleotides read TGTGCCAGGCCCTCCTACGAGCAGTACTTC. Amino acid sequence: CARPSYEQYF.

V and J are TRBV19 and TRBJ2-7, with a weak D call TRBD2 (5 bases). The germline CDR1 and CDR2 sequences are LNHDA and SQIVND (reference sequence). V dropped 6 bases and J dropped 6 bases, with 21 bases sitting between them. CDR3 length: 15 residues. The CDR3, as DNA: TGTGCCAGTAGCAAGCTAGCAGAATCCACCCCCGAGCAGTACTTC. Translating it yields CASSKLAESTPEQYF.

This clone was recorded only once. The chain employs TRBV18 and TRBJ1-5, with TRBD1 as a possible D gene (6 bases). The CDR3 has 15 residues. Trimming removed 5 bases from V and 7 bases from J, with 18 bases in between. Germline V gene sequence: CDR1 KGHSH, CDR2 LQKENI. The CDR3 DNA reads as TGTGCCAGCTCAAGTGAAGGTCAGGGGATCCAGCCCCAGCATTTT. Amino acid sequence: CASSSEGQGIQPQHF. Full variable domain (remainder filled in from reference TRBV18 and TRBJ1-5): NAGVMQNPRHLVRRRGQEARLRCSPMKGHSHVYWYRQLPEEGLKFMVYLQKENIIDESGMPKERFSAEFPKEGPSILRIQQVVRGDSAAYFCASSSEGQGIQPQHFGDGTRLSIL.

The J gene is TRBJ2-1, the V gene TRBV25-1; 13 nucleotides match TRBD2. CDR1 MGHDK and CDR2 SYGVNS come from the germline V gene. The V segment lost 4 bases and the J segment 4 bases; nucleotides outside the gene matches: 7. CDR3 length: 17 amino acids. The CDR3 DNA reads as TGTGCCAGCAGTGTTCCGGGACTAGCGGGGACATACAATGAGCAGTTCTTC. Translated: CASSVPGLAGTYNEQFF.

The gene calls are TRBV7-2 and TRBJ2-3, with 7 bases identical to TRBD2. Germline loops: CDR1 SGHTA, CDR2 FQGNSA. The CDR3 runs to 18 residues. With V trimmed by 5 bases and J by 0 bases, 14 bases remained unmatched. In nucleotides, the CDR3 is TGTGCCAGCAGCCTACCAGCGGGGCACTTTATTAGCACAGATACGCAGTATTTT. Translation: CASSLPAGHFISTDTQYF.

This clone has just a few counts. CDR3 protein: CASSQEEGTGANVLTF. CDR3 nucleotide sequence: TGCGCCAGCAGCCAAGAAGAGGGCACTGGGGCCAACGTCCTGACTTTC. This chain connects TRBV4-3 to TRBJ2-6; possible D gene TRBD2, 5 bases. Germline assignment: CDR1 LGHNA and CDR2 YSLEER. CDR3 length: 16 amino acids. The V gene lost 0 bases and the J gene lost 2 bases, with 8 bases spanning the gap.

V and J are TRBV27 and TRBJ1-3, with a tentative D call TRBD1 (6 bases). V lost 5 bases, J lost 1 base, and 12 bases lay in between. This CDR3 has 15 residues. Germline-derived CDR1 and CDR2 are MNHEY and SMNVEV (reference sequence). The CDR3 DNA follows: TGTGCCAGCAGTCCGACAGGATCTTCTGGAAACACCATATATTTT. Amino acids: CASSPTGSSGNTIYF.

In this sample, this clone turned up a few times. This sequence joins TRBV9 and TRBJ1-3; no firm D call. The CDR3 consists of 15 residues. Germline CDR1 and CDR2: SGDLS and YYNGEE. Trimming removed 4 bases at V and 0 bases at J, with 11 bases between. CDR3 amino acids: CASSRWWSSGNTIYF. In DNA form, the CDR3 reads TGTGCCAGCAGCAGGTGGTGGAGCTCTGGAAACACCATATATTTT.

The chain joins TRBV10-3 to TRBJ2-6; TRBD1 matches 10 bases. The CDR3 has 19 amino acids. J lost 0 bases, V lost 4 bases, and 9 bases had no gene match. Germline V gives CDR1 ENHRY, CDR2 SYGVKD. For the CDR3, the DNA is TGTGCCATCAGTGTTTACCGGGACAGGGGTTACTCTGGGGCCAACGTCCTGACTTTC. Translation: CAISVYRDRGYSGANVLTF.

The chain recombines TRBV29-1 with TRBJ2-7, with 13 bases fitting TRBD2. Germline values: CDR1 SQVTM, CDR2 ANQGSEA. The CDR3 is made up of 14 amino acids. With 6 bases clipped from V and 6 bases from J, the junction kept 8 bases outside the gene matches. CDR3 loop: CSVKGLAGPREQYF. In DNA, the CDR3 is TGCAGCGTGAAGGGACTAGCGGGACCCCGCGAGCAGTACTTC.

The genes are TRBV27 and TRBJ1-1; 8 positions match TRBD1. Germline CDR1 and CDR2: MNHEY and SMNVEV (reference sequence). J was trimmed by 5 bases and V by 1 base; bases with no gene match: 6. The CDR3 has 15 residues. The CDR3 nucleotides read TGTGCCAGCAGTTTATTGCAGGGGGCGCTTACTGAAGCTTTCTTT. This codes for CASSLLQGALTEAFF.

The genes are TRBV18 and TRBJ2-3, with no clear D. Trimming removed 0 bases from V and 6 bases from J, with 7 bases in between. Germline V lookup: CDR1 KGHSH, CDR2 LQKENI. The CDR3 loop spans 13 amino acids. CDR3: CASSPPFPDTQYF. Written as DNA, the CDR3 is TGTGCCAGCTCACCACCATTCCCTGATACGCAGTATTTT.

The rearrangement joins TRBV5-1 to TRBJ2-5; 14 bases agree with TRBD2. The DNA end is more similar to TRBJ2-7, so the J call may be wrong. CDR3 size: 18 residues. CDR1 SGHRS and CDR2 YFSETQ come from the germline V gene. CDR3 coding DNA: TGCGCCAGCAGCCCTGGAGGGACTAGCGGGGGATCCTCCTACGAGCAGTACTTC. It yields the protein CASSPGGTSGGSSYEQYF.

The table lists this clone with a few counts. This chain uses TRBV7-8 with TRBJ1-2; TRBD1 matches 10 bases. In germline, CDR1 is SGHVS, CDR2 FQNEAQ. This CDR3 comprises 16 residues. J lost 2 bases, V lost 5 bases, and 8 bases had no gene match. CDR3 coding DNA: TGTGCCAGCAGCGGAGACCGGGACAGGGGAAACTATGGCTACACCTTC. It is translated as CASSGDRDRGNYGYTF.

The rearrangement links TRBV6-5 to TRBJ1-2; 7 positions agree with TRBD1. From germline, CDR1 is MNHEY and CDR2 SVGAGI. The CDR3 spans 13 residues. Germline trimming cut 2 bases from V and 5 bases from J; bases unmatched to any gene: 2. The DNA for the CDR3 is TGTGCCAGCAGTTACGGGACAGAGTATGGCTACACCTTC. It yields the protein CASSYGTEYGYTF.

V gene TRBV9 combines with J gene TRBJ1-3; TRBD1 matches at 7 bases. This CDR3 region has 16 residues. CDR1 SGDLS and CDR2 YYNGEE come from the germline V gene. V trimming: 4 bases; J trimming: 0 bases; junction bases outside the gene matches: 7. CDR3 amino acids: CASSPSGQVSGNTIYF. CDR3 bases: TGTGCCAGCAGCCCTTCCGGACAGGTCTCTGGAAACACCATATATTTT.

V usage is TRBV4-2 and J usage is TRBJ2-1, with D possibly TRBD2 on 6 matching bases. The CDR3 is made up of 16 amino acids. The germline CDR1 and CDR2 sequences are LGHNA and YNFKEQ. V lost 0 bases and J lost 3, with 12 bases in between. CDR3 nucleotide sequence: TGTGCCAGCAGCCAAGACCCGGCCGGGGGCTACAATGAGCAGTTCTTC. This encodes CASSQDPAGGYNEQFF.

The chain is built from TRBV4-1 and TRBJ2-7; D is unresolved. Trimming took 0 bases from V and 3 from J, leaving 9 bases between them. CDR3 length: 14 residues. Per the germline V gene, CDR1 is MGHRA and CDR2 is YSYEKL. CDR3 DNA: TGCGCCAGCAGCCAAGAATTACAGCACTACGAGCAGTACTTC. Its protein product is CASSQELQHYEQYF.

The chain is built from TRBV6-5 and TRBJ1-5; D gene ambiguous. This CDR3 has 14 residues. Germline CDR1 MNHEY, CDR2 SVGAGI. V was trimmed by 0 bases and J by 7 bases, leaving 10 bases between them. CDR3 residues: CASSYSSELQPQHF. In DNA form, the CDR3 reads TGTGCCAGCAGTTACTCATCAGAATTGCAGCCCCAGCATTTT.

The chain has TRBV7-9 and TRBJ2-7; TRBD1 agrees at 7 bases. Germline V lookup: CDR1 SEHNR, CDR2 FQNEAQ (reference sequence). J lost 2 bases, V lost 2 bases, and 6 bases had no gene match. This CDR3 has 15 amino acids. The CDR3 DNA reads as TGTGCCAGCAGCTTAATGGGCCAGGGGGCCTACGAGCAGTACTTC. Translation: CASSLMGQGAYEQYF.

In DNA, the CDR3 is TGTGCCAGCAGCAAAAGGAGGGGGCAAGGGAATTCACCCCTCCACTTT. Amino acids: CASSKRRGQGNSPLHF. The chain is built from TRBV21-1 and TRBJ1-6; TRBD1, the table's D call, was not compared with the DNA. TRBV21-1 is a known pseudogene. This CDR3 has 16 amino acids.

This chain joins TRBV2 and TRBJ2-3, with D perhaps TRBD1 (6 bases). V dropped 4 bases and J dropped 2 bases, with 13 bases sitting between them. The germline V gene encodes CDR1 SNHLY and CDR2 FYNNEI. The CDR3 covers 15 residues. The CDR3 spells CASSVPGQFTDTQYF. The CDR3 DNA follows: TGTGCCAGCAGTGTCCCCGGACAGTTCACAGATACGCAGTATTTT.